The clone carrying this T cell receptor (beta chain) has a handful of counts. Its antigen is currently unknown. Per germline, CDR1 ENHRY and CDR2 SYGVKD. The CDR3 covers 14 residues. V dropped 0 bases and J dropped 6 bases, with 9 bases sitting between them. The data belong to a study of identical twins. General study findings and limits: In drawing conclusions, the study used cross-sectional statistical analysis and did not follow the same donors.

MiXCR, applied by TCRdb to the 5' RACE reads, yields one record per CDR3 protein. The profile shows roughly 770,000 distinct CDR3 sequences, roughly 18% of them singletons. These data were also reused for a study on T cells expressing NK-cell markers. That report notes: Cells sorted as CD3+CD56+NKG2C+, CD3+CD56+NKG2C- and CD3+CD56-NKG2C+ T cells supplied the TCR beta repertoires. The study did not resolve the HCMV specificity of expanded NKG2C+ T cell clones.

This receptor was taken from a woman aged 18-30 years in good health. The chain has TRBV10-3 and TRBJ2-1; D is tentatively TRBD1 or TRBD2 (5 bases each). The sequencing sample was made of PBMCs. This chain's CDR3 is CAISESGTRNEQFF. The CDR3 DNA follows: TGTGCCATCAGTGAGTCGGGGACGCGCAATGAGCAGTTCTTC.